This T cell receptor (beta chain) comes out of a study of T-cell memory formation after mild COVID-19. This clonotype was found a few times. The CDR3 has 20 residues. Trimming cost V 2 bases and J 2 bases; bases outside gene matches: 14. 5'RACE, which relied on constant-segment primers, yielded TCR alpha and TCR beta cDNA libraries carrying sample barcodes and UMIs. TCRdb independently ran MiXCR on the 5' RACE reads; one entry per CDR3 protein. The sample lists just under 150,000 distinct CDR3 sequences; 6% to 6.5% were seen once. The TCR was taken from an adult woman who had mild COVID-19 (a few samples of this study predate the infection). Cell type and time point are not known. The sample comprised PBMCs or a T cell subset sorted from them (not recorded which). The rearrangement links TRBV12-3 or TRBV12-4 to TRBJ2-5, with TRBD2 identical over 13 bases. Here the CDR3 reads CASSLLGRPGLAGLQETQYF. The CDR3 region has the DNA TGTGCCAGCAGTTTATTGGGACGTCCGGGACTAGCGGGACTTCAAGAGACCCAGTACTTC.